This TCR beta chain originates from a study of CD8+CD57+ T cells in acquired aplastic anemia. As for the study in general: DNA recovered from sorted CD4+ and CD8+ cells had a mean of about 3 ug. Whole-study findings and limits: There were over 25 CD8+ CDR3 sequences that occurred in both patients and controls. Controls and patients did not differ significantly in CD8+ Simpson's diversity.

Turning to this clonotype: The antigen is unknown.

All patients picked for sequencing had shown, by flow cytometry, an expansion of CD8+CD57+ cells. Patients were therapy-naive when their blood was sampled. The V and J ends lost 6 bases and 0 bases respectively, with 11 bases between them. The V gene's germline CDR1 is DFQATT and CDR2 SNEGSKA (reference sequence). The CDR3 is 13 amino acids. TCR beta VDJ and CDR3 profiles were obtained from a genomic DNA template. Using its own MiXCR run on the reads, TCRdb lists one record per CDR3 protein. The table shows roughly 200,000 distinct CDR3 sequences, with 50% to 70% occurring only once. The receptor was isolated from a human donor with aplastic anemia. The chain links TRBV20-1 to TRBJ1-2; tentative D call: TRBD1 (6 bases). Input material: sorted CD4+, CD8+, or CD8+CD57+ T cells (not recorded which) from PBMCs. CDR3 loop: CSAPDSSNYGYTF. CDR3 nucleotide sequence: TGCAGTGCCCCGGACAGCTCTAACTATGGCTACACCTTC.